Reported below is one T cell receptor (beta chain). This clone was counted only a few times. Its antigen remains unidentified. No much larger clonotype is one base removed from it; base qualities were not supplied. This sample is drawn from a study of CD8+ T cells in alopecia areata (dated by TCRdb to between 2018 and 2020). Background on the whole study: Treated patients were enrolled in an open-label pilot trial of oral tofacitinib, 5 to 10 mg twice daily, for moderate-to-severe alopecia areata. The study used high-throughput TCRbeta sequencing to examine T cell clonal expansion in alopecia areata, in both the C3H/HeJ mouse model and human patients. TCRbeta CDR3 regions were amplified by immunoSEQ multiplex PCR with 35 Vbeta forward and 13 Jbeta reverse primers. Tofacitinib-treated patients had biopsies at baseline and at 4 and 24 weeks of treatment, with a later scalp biopsy in several patients. For the treated patients, the SALT score, which quantifies what percentage of scalp surface area is affected, served as the measure of disease severity. Tofacitinib was administered for 6 to 18 months, and 6 months of follow-up off drug were then conducted to assess delayed response and recurrence. Scalp clonality was compared among normal scalp (n=4), patchy alopecia areata scalp (n=8), and alopecia totalis/universalis scalp (n=8). Human TCRbeta sequencing covered scalp tissue and sorted CD4+ and CD8+ peripheral blood T cells from patchy and totalis/universalis alopecia areata patients and healthy controls. RNA came from the PAXgene miRNA kit for fixed scalp, the miRNeasy kit for PBMCs, and the RNeasy kit for mouse skin. The investigation overall reported the following: Because the treated cohort was small and had just a single nonresponder, larger studies are needed to establish links between baseline CD8+ expansion and response. TCR sequences shared between patients were less clear than in mice, possibly partly because of HLA diversity in the patient population. Resident alphabeta T cells in normal human skin are also sequenced, complicating scalp TCR repertoire analysis, unlike mouse skin dominated by gammadelta T cells. Many expanded lesional clones persisted in scalp and blood during tofacitinib treatment, which may partly explain relapse after stopping treatment. Tofacitinib significantly decreased scalp clonality and the number of expanded CD8+ clones among the top 100 scalp clones. Compared with normal scalp, lesional scalp, particularly in alopecia totalis/universalis, had higher clonality and more expanded CD8+ clones, which suggests antigenic drive.

The sample's time point label is to be understood as: around 28 days on oral tofacitinib. The treatment or condition label corresponds to: oral pan-JAK inhibitor, 5-10 mg twice daily. From alopecia areata patients, peripheral blood was collected along with lesional scalp punch biopsies. After PBMCs were isolated by density centrifugation and stained for CD3, CD4 and CD8, a FACSAria was used to sort CD4+ and CD8+ T cells. The library was generated by the immunoSEQ multiplex PCR assay. RNA was extracted from all samples and reverse transcribed into cDNA, which served as template for TCR sequencing. SuperScript III was used to make first-strand cDNA, primed with a 2:1 mix of oligo-dT and random hexamers. A synthetic immune receptor repertoire was used to measure amplification bias, and any remaining bias was corrected computationally. Under the source paper's analysis protocol: Raw reads were preprocessed to remove errors, and CDR3 was defined by IMGT conventions from the conserved cysteine to phenylalanine. Clonality was computed by normalizing Shannon entropy by log2 of the number of productive unique TCRs and subtracting the result from 1. Scalp TCRbeta sequences were cross-referenced with sorted blood CD4 and CD8 repertoires so that the CD4 or CD8 identity of scalp clones could be inferred. In its TCRdb copy, this immuneACCESS table keeps in-frame sequences only and misses some clones. Where compared with another copy, unresolved V genes explain less than half of these, and the others have no known cause. V and J calls plus clone size are reproduced from that table; the DNA served to infer D and trimming. Counted in this sample were 110,000 to 150,000 clones; 82% of them appeared once. 25% of the sample belongs to the ten largest clones.

Sequenced here: CD8+ T cells sorted from blood, sampled at week 4, from a patient treated with tofacitinib. This TCR derives from a human donor with alopecia areata.

In nucleotide form, the sequence is TGTGCCAGCAGTGAGTGGACAGGGCTTCACTATGGCTACACCTTC. Its coded protein is CASSEWTGLHYGYTF. The rearrangement joined TRBV2 to TRBJ1-2; a stretch of 8 junction bases matches TRBD1. CDR1 and CDR2, per the germline V gene, are SNHLY and FYNNEI. V and J are trimmed by 3 bases and 3 bases, and the gene matches miss 6 bases of the junction. The CDR3 sequence holds 15 residues, the cysteine and phenylalanine included. Just CDR3 DNA is preserved here, 45 bases in frame from base 1.